This section outlines one TCR beta chain sequence together with its context. These data are taken from a study of T cell changes during pregnancy in multiple sclerosis. Trimming stripped 4 bases from V and 9 bases from J, with 10 bases between. Per the germline V gene, CDR1 is SGHTA and CDR2 is FQGNSA. The CDR3 totals 12 residues. Some clones are missing from TCRdb's copy, which holds only in-frame ones; the method was immunoSEQ multiplex PCR. The sample has approximately 66,000 clones, almost 95% seen once; the top ten hold about 2%. The clonotype originates from a female donor in good health, enrolled as a control in a pregnancy study. The chain combines TRBV7-2 with TRBJ2-1, with D unclear. Material: peripheral blood, obtained in the third trimester of pregnancy. The DNA for the CDR3 is TGTGCCAGCAGCTCCTTAGCCATTGAGCAGTTCTTC. It specifies CASSSLAIEQFF.